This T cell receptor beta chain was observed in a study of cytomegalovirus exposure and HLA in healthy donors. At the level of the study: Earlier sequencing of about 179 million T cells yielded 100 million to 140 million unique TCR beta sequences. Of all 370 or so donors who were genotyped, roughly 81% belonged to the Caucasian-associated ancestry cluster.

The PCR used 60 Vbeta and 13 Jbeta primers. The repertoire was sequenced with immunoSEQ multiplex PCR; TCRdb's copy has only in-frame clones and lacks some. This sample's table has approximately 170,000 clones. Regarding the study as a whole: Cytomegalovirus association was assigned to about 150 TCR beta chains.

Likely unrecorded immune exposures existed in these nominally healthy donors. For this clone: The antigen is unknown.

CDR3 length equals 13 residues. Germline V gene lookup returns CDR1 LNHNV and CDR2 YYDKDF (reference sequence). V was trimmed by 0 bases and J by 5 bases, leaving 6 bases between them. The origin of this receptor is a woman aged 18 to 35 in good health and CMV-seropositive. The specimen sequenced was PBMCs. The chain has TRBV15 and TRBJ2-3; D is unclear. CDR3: CATSRDNRDTQYF. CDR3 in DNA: TGTGCCACCAGCAGAGATAATCGAGATACGCAGTATTTT. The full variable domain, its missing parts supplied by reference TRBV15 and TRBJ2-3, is DAMVIQNPRYQVTQFGKPVTLSCSQTLNHNVMYWYQQKSSQAPKLLFHYYDKDFNNEADTPDNFQSRRPNTSFCFLDIRSPGLGDTAMYLCATSRDNRDTQYFGPGTRLTVL.